The next 9 T cell receptor beta chains were all read from a single sample in a study of vaccination effects on CD4 cells after COVID-19. CD4+ T cells specific for antigen were expanded with viral peptide pools by the ViraFEST assay before sequencing. Culture lasted about ten days before CD4+ T cell isolation. This table comes from immunoSEQ multiplex PCR, and its TCRdb copy is limited to in-frame clones, with some not included. The sample holds approximately 82,000 clones, about 70% seen once. These receptors have no known antigen. The source material was CD4+ T cells from PBMCs cultured with HCoV-229E spike peptides, sampled before COVID-19 vaccination. These receptors all come from a human donor who received a COVID-19 vaccine.

The rearrangement links TRBV7-3 to TRBJ1-2, with D perhaps matching TRBD1 (6 bases). Trimming left V 4 bases short and J 7 bases short, with 22 bases between. CDR1 SGHTA and CDR2 FQGTGA come from the germline V gene. This CDR3 contains 16 residues. CDR3 in amino acids: CASSYITLQGLCGYTF. The CDR3 DNA reads TGTGCCAGCAGCTATATTACCCTACAGGGTCTATGTGGCTACACCTTC.

The chain couples TRBV6-5 to TRBJ1-5; 10 nucleotides match TRBD1. CDR3 length: 13 residues. V dropped 6 bases and J dropped 11; count of bases not matched to a gene: 7. Germline CDR1 and CDR2: MNHEY and SVGAGI. The CDR3 DNA reads as TGTGCCAGCAGCCTCCGGGACAGGGGAACCCAGCATTTT. Its translation: CASSLRDRGTQHF.

This clone showed up just a few times. The DNA of the CDR3 is TGTGCCAGCAGCCTTCACCGGGAGCTGTTTTTT. This sequence encodes CASSLHRELFF. The V call is TRBV3-1 (or the pseudogene TRBV3-2), the J call TRBJ2-2; the D is unclear. The CDR3 totals 11 residues. Germline-derived CDR1 and CDR2 are LGHDT and YNNKEL (reference sequence). V shed 4 bases and J shed 9 bases, with 6 bases lying between them.

This sequence joins TRBV5-1 and TRBJ1-4; D is perhaps TRBD1 (6 bases). Germline CDR1 and CDR2: SGHRS and YFSETQ. The CDR3 has 14 amino acids. Trimming shortened V by 3 bases and J by 4 bases, and 10 bases separated the two germline ends. CDR3 bases: TGCGCCAGCAGCTCAGGACAGATTAATGAAAAACTGTTTTTT. It is translated as CASSSGQINEKLFF.

This chain uses TRBV6-2 or TRBV6-3 with TRBJ2-4; the D is unclear. Trimming pared 2 bases from V and 4 bases from J, leaving 6 bases between. CDR3 size: 13 residues. Per the germline V gene, CDR1 is MNHEY and CDR2 is SVGEGT. CDR3: CASSYLVKNIQYF. CDR3 sequence (DNA): TGTGCCAGCAGTTACCTAGTTAAAAACATTCAGTACTTC.

This clone was counted a few times. The gene calls are TRBV19 and TRBJ2-7; 9 bases fit TRBD1. This CDR3 is built from 14 residues. CDR1 LNHDA and CDR2 SQIVND come from the germline V gene (reference sequence). Germline trimming cut 6 bases from V and 4 bases from J; bases unmatched to any gene: 7. The chain's CDR3 is CASREGQGFYEQYV. DNA for the CDR3: TGTGCCAGTAGGGAGGGACAGGGCTTTTACGAGCAGTACGTC.

The gene calls are TRBV19 and TRBJ2-7; 10 positions agree with TRBD1. This CDR3 contains 15 residues. Germline V gene lookup returns CDR1 LNHDA and CDR2 SQIVND (reference sequence). Trimming removed 8 bases from V and 4 bases from J; junction bases left unmatched: 11. In nucleotides, the CDR3 is TGTGCCAGTCCAGACGATCGACAGGGGGCTTACGAGCAGTACGTC. It encodes CASPDDRQGAYEQYV.

The chain combines TRBV7-9 with TRBJ2-5; no clear D gene. Germline CDR1 reads SEHNR; CDR2 reads FQNEAQ (reference sequence). Trimming pared 5 bases from V and 0 bases from J, leaving 10 bases between. This CDR3 has 14 amino acids. The CDR3 here is CASSPGKYQETQYF. The CDR3 DNA reads TGTGCCAGCAGCCCCGGCAAGTACCAAGAGACCCAGTACTTC.

The J gene is TRBJ2-1, the V gene TRBV10-1, with TRBD2 matching 10 bases. There are 14 residues in the CDR3. J was trimmed by 7 bases and V by 5 bases; bases with no gene match: 5. Germline V gene sequence: CDR1 WNHNN, CDR2 SYGVQD (reference sequence). CDR3 in DNA: TGCGCCAGCAGTCCAGCGGGGGGGCGAAATGAGCAGTTCTTC. It translates to CASSPAGGRNEQFF.